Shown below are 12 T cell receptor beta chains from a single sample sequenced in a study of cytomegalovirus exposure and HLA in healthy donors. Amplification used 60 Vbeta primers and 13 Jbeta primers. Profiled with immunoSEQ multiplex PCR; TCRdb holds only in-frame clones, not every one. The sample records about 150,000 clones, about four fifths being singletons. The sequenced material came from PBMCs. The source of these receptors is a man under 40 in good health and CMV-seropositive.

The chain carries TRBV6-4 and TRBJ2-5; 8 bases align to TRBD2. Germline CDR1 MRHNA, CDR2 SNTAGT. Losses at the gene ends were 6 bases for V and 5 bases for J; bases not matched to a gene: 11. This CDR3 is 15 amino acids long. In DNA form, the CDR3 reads TGTGCCAGCAGACTTAGCGGGGCCTTGGGTGAGACCCAGTACTTC. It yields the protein CASRLSGALGETQYF.

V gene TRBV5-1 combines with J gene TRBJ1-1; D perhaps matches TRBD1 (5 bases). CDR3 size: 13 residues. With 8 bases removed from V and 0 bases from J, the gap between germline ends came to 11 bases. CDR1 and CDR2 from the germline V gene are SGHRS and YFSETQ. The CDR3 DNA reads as TGCGCCAGTAGACAGTTCATGAACACTGAAGCTTTCTTT. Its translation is CASRQFMNTEAFF. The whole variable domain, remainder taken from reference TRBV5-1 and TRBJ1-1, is KAGVTQTPRYLIKTRGQQVTLSCSPISGHRSVSWYQQTPGQGLQFLFEYFSETQRNKGNFPGRFSGRQFSNSRSEMNVSTLELGDSALYLCASRQFMNTEAFFGQGTRLTVV.

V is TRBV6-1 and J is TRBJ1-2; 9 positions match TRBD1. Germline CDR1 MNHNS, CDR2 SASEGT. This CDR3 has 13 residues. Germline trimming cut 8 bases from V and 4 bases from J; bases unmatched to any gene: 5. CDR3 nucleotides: TGTGCCAGCGGAGACAGGGGGAGCTATGGCTACACCTTC. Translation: CASGDRGSYGYTF.

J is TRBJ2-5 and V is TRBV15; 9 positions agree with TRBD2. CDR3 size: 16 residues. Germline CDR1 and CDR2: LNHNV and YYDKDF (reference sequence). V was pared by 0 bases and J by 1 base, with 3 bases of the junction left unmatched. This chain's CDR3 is CATSRDRRGGQETQYF. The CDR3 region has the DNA TGTGCCACCAGCAGAGATCGGCGGGGGGGCCAAGAGACCCAGTACTTC.

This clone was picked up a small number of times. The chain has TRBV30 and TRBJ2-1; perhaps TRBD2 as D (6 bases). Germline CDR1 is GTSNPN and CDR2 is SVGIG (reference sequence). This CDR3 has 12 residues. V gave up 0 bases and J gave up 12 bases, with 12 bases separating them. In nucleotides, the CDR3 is TGTGCCTGGAGTGTCCAATTCGGGGGGCAGTTCTTC. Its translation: CAWSVQFGGQFF.

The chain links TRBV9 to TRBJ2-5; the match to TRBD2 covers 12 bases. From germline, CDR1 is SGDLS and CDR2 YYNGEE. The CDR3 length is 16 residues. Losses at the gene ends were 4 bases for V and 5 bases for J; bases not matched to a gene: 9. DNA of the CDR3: TGTGCCAGCAGCATCTCTAGCGGGGGGGCTCGGGAGACCCAGTACTTC. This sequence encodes CASSISSGGARETQYF.

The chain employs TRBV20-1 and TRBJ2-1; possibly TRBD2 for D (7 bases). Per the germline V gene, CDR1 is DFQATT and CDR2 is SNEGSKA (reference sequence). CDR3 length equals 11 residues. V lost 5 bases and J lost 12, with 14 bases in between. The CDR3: CSAEWGGRQFF. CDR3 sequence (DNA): TGCAGTGCTGAGTGGGGGGGCCGGCAGTTCTTC.

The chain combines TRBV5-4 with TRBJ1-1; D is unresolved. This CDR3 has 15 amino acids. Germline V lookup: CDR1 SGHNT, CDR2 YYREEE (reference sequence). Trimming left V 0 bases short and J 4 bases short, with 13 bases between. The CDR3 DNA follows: TGTGCCAGCAGCTTGGTCGGTACCCGGGGCACTGAAGCTTTCTTT. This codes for CASSLVGTRGTEAFF.

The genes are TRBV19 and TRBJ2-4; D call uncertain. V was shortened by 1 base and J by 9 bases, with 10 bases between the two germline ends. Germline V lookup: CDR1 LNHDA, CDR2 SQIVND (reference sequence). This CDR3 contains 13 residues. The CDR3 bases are TGTGCCAGTAGTATAGGACGGGTAGGCATTCAGTACTTC. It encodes CASSIGRVGIQYF.

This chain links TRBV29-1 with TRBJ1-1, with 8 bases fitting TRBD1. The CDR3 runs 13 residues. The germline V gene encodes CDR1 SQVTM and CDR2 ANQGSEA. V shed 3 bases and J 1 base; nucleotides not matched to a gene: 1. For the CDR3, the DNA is TGCAGCGTTGAGGGGACAGGGAACACTGAAGCTTTCTTT. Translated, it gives CSVEGTGNTEAFF.

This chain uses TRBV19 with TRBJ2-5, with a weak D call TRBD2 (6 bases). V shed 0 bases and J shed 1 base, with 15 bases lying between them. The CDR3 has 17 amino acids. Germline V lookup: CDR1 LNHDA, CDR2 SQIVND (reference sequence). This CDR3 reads CASSIDGTGEFQETQYF. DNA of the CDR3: TGTGCCAGTAGTATAGACGGTACGGGGGAATTCCAAGAGACCCAGTACTTC.

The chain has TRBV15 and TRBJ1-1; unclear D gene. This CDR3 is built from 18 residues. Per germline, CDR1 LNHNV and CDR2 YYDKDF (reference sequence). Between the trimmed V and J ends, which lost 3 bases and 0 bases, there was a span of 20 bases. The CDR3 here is CATSSRPVSSRLNTEAFF. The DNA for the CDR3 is TGTGCCACCAGCAGCCGACCTGTTTCGTCCAGGTTGAACACTGAAGCTTTCTTT.